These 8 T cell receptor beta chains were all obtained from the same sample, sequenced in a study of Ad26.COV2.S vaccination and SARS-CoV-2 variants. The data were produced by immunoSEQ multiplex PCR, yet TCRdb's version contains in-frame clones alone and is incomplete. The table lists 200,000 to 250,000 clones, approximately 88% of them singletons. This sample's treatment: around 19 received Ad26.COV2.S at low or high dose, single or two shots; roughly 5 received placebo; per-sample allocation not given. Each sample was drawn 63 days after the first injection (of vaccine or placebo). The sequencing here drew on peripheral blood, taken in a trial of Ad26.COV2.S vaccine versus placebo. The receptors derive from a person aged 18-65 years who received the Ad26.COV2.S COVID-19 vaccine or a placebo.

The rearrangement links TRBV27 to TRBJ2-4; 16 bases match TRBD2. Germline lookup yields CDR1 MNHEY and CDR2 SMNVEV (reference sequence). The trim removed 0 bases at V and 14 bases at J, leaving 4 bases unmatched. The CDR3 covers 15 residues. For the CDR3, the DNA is TGTGCCAGCAGTTTATCGGGACTAGCGGGAGGGCCGAAGTACTTC. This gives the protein CASSLSGLAGGPKYF.

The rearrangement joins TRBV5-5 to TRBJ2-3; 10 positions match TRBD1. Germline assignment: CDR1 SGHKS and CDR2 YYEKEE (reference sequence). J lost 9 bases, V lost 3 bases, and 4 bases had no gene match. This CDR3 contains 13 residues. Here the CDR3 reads CASSSGTGDTQYF. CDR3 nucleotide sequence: TGTGCCAGCAGCTCCGGGACAGGGGACACGCAGTATTTT.

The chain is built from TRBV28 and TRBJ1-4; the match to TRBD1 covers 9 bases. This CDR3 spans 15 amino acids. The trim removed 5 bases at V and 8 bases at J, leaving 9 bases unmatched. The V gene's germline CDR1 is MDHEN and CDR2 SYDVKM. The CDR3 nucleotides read TGTGCCAGCAGTGCAAGACAGGGGGGAGTAGAAAAACTGTTTTTT. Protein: CASSARQGGVEKLFF.

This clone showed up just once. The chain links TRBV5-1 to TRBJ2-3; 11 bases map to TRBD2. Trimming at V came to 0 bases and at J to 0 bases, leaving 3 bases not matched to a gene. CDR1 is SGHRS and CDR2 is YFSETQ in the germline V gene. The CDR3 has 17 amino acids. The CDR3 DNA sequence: TGCGCCAGCAGCTTGGGGTCTAGCGGGAGGAGCACAGATACGCAGTATTTT. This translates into CASSLGSSGRSTDTQYF.

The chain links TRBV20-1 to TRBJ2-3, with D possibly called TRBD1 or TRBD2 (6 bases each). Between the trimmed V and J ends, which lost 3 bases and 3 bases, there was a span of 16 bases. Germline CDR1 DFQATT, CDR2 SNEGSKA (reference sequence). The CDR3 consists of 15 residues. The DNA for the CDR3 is TGCAGTGCTAGTATCCCGCTAGGGGGGACAGATACGCAGTATTTT. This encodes CSASIPLGGTDTQYF.

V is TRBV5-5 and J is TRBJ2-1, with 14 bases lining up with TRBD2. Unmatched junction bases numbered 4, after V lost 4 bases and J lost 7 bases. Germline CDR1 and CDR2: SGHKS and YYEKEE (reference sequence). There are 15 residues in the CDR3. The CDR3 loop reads CASSGTSGGVNEQFF. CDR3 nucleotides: TGTGCCAGCAGCGGGACTAGCGGGGGCGTGAATGAGCAGTTCTTC.

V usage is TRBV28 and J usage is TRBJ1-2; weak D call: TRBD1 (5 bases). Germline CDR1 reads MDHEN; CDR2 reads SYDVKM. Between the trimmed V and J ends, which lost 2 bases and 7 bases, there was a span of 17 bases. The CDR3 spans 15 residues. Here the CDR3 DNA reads TGTGCCAGCAGTTTACACAGCGATCCCACAGGTGGCTACACCTTC. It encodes CASSLHSDPTGGYTF.

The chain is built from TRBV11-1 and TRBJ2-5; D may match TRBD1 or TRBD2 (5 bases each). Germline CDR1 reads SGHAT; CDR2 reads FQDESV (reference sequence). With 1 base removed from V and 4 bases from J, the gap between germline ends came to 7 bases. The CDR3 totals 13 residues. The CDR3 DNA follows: TGTGCCAGCAGCTTAGGGGGGAGAGAGACCCAGTACTTC. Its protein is CASSLGGRETQYF.